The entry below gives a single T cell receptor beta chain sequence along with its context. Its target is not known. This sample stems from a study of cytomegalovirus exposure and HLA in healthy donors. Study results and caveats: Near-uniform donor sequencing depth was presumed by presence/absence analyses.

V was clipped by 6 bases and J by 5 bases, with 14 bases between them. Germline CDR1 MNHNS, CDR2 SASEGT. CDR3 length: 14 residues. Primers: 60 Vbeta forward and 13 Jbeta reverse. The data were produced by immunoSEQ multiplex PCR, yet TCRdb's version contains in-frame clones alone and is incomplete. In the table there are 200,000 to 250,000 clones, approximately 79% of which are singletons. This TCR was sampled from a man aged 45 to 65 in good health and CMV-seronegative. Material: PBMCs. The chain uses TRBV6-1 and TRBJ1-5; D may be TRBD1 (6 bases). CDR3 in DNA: TGTGCCAGCAGCGGGACACCCGCCTATCAGCCCCAGCATTTT. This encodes CASSGTPAYQPQHF.